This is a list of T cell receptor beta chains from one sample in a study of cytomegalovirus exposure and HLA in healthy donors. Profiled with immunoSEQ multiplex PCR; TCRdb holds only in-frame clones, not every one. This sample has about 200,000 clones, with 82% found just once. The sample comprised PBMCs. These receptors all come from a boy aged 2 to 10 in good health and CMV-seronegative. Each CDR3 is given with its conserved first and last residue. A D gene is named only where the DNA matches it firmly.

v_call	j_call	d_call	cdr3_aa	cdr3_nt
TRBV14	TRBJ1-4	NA	CASSQSAGNEKLFF	TGTGCCAGCAGCCAAAGTGCAGGCAATGAAAAACTGTTTTTT
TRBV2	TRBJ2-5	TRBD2	CASPSKAGGEETQYF	TGTGCCAGCCCTAGTAAAGCGGGGGGGGAGGAGACCCAGTACTTC
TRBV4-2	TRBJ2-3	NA	CASSQDRGSTDTQYF	TGTGCCAGCAGCCAGGACCGGGGATCCACAGATACGCAGTATTTT
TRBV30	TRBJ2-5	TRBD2	CAWSRRGGATQYF	TGTGCCTGGAGTAGGCGGGGGGGCGCGACCCAGTACTTC
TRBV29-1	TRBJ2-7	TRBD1	CSGRDRGYEQYF	TGCAGCGGGCGGGACAGGGGCTACGAGCAGTACTTC
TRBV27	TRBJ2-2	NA	CASSLLAGYTGELFF	TGTGCCAGCAGTTTATTAGCAGGGTACACCGGGGAGCTGTTTTTT
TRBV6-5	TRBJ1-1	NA	CASSTSRRAFF	TGTGCCAGCAGTACGTCCAGGAGGGCTTTCTTT
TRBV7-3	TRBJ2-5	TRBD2	CASSLRLAGGGGETQYF	TGTGCCAGCAGCTTGCGACTAGCGGGGGGGGGAGGAGAGACCCAGTACTTC
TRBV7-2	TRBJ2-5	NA	CASGIRGEETQYF	TGTGCCAGCGGTATCAGGGGGGAAGAGACCCAGTACTTC
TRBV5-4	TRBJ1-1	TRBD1	CASSLWDRSNTEAFF	TGTGCCAGCAGCTTGTGGGACAGGTCGAACACTGAAGCTTTCTTT
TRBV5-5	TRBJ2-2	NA	CASSLEVDSGSNTGELFF	TGTGCCAGCAGCTTGGAAGTTGATAGCGGATCGAACACCGGGGAGCTGTTTTTT
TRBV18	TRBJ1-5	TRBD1	CASSQTTGNNQPQHF	TGTGCCAGCTCACAAACGACAGGGAACAATCAGCCCCAGCATTTT
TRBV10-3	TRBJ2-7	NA	CAISEKTAFSYEQYF	TGTGCCATCAGTGAAAAGACAGCTTTTTCCTACGAGCAGTACTTC
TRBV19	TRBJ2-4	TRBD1	CASSLTGANIQYF	TGTGCCAGTAGTCTAACAGGGGCAAACATTCAGTACTTC
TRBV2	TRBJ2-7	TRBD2	CASSEARATSGDPRNSYEQYF	TGTGCCAGCAGTGAAGCAAGAGCGACTAGCGGGGACCCCAGGAACTCCTACGAGCAGTACTTC